The 11 T cell receptor beta chains below were found in one sample sequenced in a study of OX40 agonist ivuxolimab in advanced cancers. The repertoire was sequenced with immunoSEQ multiplex PCR; TCRdb's copy has only in-frame clones and lacks some. The sample lists 66,000 or so clones; about 90% were seen once. The source was CD4+ or CD8+ T cells sorted from blood, collected in a trial of the OX40 agonist ivuxolimab. These receptors all stem from an adult with an advanced solid tumor such as melanoma, head and neck, liver or kidney cancer.

This clone is a singleton in its sample. The chain has TRBV5-1 and TRBJ1-3; D is perhaps TRBD1 (5 bases). CDR3 size: 14 residues. Per germline, CDR1 SGHRS and CDR2 YFSETQ. Trimming removed 1 base from V and 1 base from J, with 6 bases in between. The CDR3 DNA follows: TGCGCCAGCAGCTTGTCAGGGTCTGGAAACACCATATATTTT. This sequence encodes CASSLSGSGNTIYF.

The chain recombines TRBV7-2 with TRBJ2-1; TRBD2 aligns across 7 bases. The V gene's germline CDR1 is SGHTA and CDR2 FQGNSA. This CDR3 is built from 15 residues. Trimming took 0 bases from V and 3 from J; bases not matched to a gene: 2. The CDR3 protein is CASSLAGTNYNEQFF. CDR3 nucleotide sequence: TGTGCCAGCAGCTTAGCCGGGACTAACTACAATGAGCAGTTCTTC.

This sequence joins TRBV11-3 and TRBJ2-1, with 10 nucleotides matching TRBD2. The CDR3 extends over 15 amino acids. Germline V gives CDR1 SGHNT, CDR2 YENEEA. The junction had 7 bases not matched to a gene; V was cut back by 5 bases and J by 6 bases. The CDR3 DNA reads TGTGCCAGCAGCGCACTCAGCGGGGGGGCCAATGAGCAGTTCTTC. It translates to CASSALSGGANEQFF.

This clone was observed a few times. The chain couples TRBV7-2 to TRBJ1-3; D is ambiguous. V lost 2 bases and J 4 bases, leaving 6 bases between the germline ends. Germline CDR1 SGHTA, CDR2 FQGNSA. The CDR3 is 13 residues long. The CDR3 reads CASSLSQGNTIYF. In DNA form, the CDR3 reads TGTGCCAGCAGCTTAAGCCAGGGAAACACCATATATTTT.

The chain recombines TRBV6-1 with TRBJ1-5; 7 nucleotides match TRBD1. The CDR3 has 12 residues. Trimming cost V 6 bases and J 12 bases; bases outside gene matches: 8. Germline CDR1 reads MNHNS; CDR2 reads SASEGT. The CDR3 DNA sequence: TGTGCCAGCAGGATCGAGGGGGCCTACCAGCATTTT. Its translation: CASRIEGAYQHF.

J is TRBJ2-7 and V is TRBV7-8; D is unresolved. Germline V lookup: CDR1 SGHVS, CDR2 FQNEAQ. The CDR3 totals 13 residues. V gave up 1 base and J gave up 6 bases, with 10 bases separating them. The CDR3 reads CASSLVGGSEQYF. The CDR3 coding sequence is TGTGCCAGCAGCTTAGTCGGCGGTTCCGAGCAGTACTTC.

The gene calls are TRBV5-4 and TRBJ1-1; possible D gene TRBD1, 6 bases. CDR1 SGHNT and CDR2 YYREEE come from the germline V gene (reference sequence). Trimming removed 0 bases from V and 8 bases from J, with 14 bases in between. The CDR3 totals 14 residues. The CDR3 spells CASSLVHREREAFF. CDR3 nucleotide sequence: TGTGCCAGCAGCTTGGTCCACAGGGAAAGAGAAGCTTTCTTT. Supplemented by reference TRBV5-4 and TRBJ1-1, the full variable domain reads ETGVTQSPTHLIKTRGQQVTLRCSSQSGHNTVSWYQQALGQGPQFIFQYYREEENGRGNFPPRFSGLQFPNYSSELNVNALELDDSALYLCASSLVHREREAFFGQGTRLTVV.

The genes are TRBV14 and TRBJ1-1; D not certain. CDR1 is SGHDN, CDR2 FVKESK, per germline. Trimming stripped 5 bases from V and 0 bases from J, with 7 bases between. The CDR3 has 13 amino acids. CDR3 residues: CASSWGMNTEAFF. CDR3 nucleotide sequence: TGTGCCAGCAGCTGGGGAATGAACACTGAAGCTTTCTTT.

V usage is TRBV28 and J usage is TRBJ1-2, with a weak D call TRBD1 (6 bases). The germline V and J ends were trimmed by 8 bases and 5 bases, with 24 bases remaining between them. The germline gives CDR1 MDHEN, CDR2 SYDVKM. The CDR3 covers 16 residues. The CDR3 is CASGTIQGRLAYGYTF. For the CDR3, the DNA is TGTGCCAGCGGAACAATACAGGGTCGTTTAGCTTATGGCTACACCTTC.

The chain uses TRBV19 and TRBJ1-4; no reliable D call. Germline CDR1 LNHDA, CDR2 SQIVND (reference sequence). This CDR3 comprises 17 residues. Trimming pared 0 bases from V and 0 bases from J, leaving 11 bases between. In DNA, the CDR3 is TGTGCCAGTAGTATAGATTCCCCGACTGCAACTAATGAAAAACTGTTTTTT. Its protein product is CASSIDSPTATNEKLFF.

In this sample, this clone turned up once. This rearrangement joins TRBV6-5 to TRBJ1-1, with D uncertain. Germline V lookup: CDR1 MNHEY, CDR2 SVGAGI. The CDR3 covers 13 residues. The V end lost 5 bases, the J end lost 4 bases, and 11 bases lay between the germline ends. CDR3 nucleotides: TGTGCCAGCAGTCGAGAGGCGGGCACTGAAGCTTTCTTT. It is translated as CASSREAGTEAFF.